Sequencing of this T cell receptor (beta chain) was carried out in a study of post-analysis software for immune sequencing data. Details on this clonotype: Its specificity is unknown.

V was cut by 3 bases and J by 10 bases, with 11 bases left in between. CDR1 and CDR2 (germline): SGDLS, YYNGEE. The CDR3 extends over 12 amino acids. Study-wide points: Relative to controls, patients with multiple sclerosis showed significantly lower normalized Chao1 diversity. Patients showed TRBV5-6, TRBV5-1 and TRBV20-1 among four to six TRBV segments more frequent than in controls. Strong co-clustering by F measure linked samples that shared a preparation batch.

TCR beta cDNA libraries had unique molecular identifiers. One entry per CDR3 protein, called by TCRdb with MiXCR from the PCR reads. This sample carries under 650,000 distinct CDR3 sequences, roughly two fifths of them seen once, and the ten largest clones take more than 1.5%. The chain has TRBV9 and TRBJ1-5, with D possibly being TRBD1 (5 bases). Sequencing was performed on blood. The TCR comes from a girl aged 5-17 years with multiple sclerosis. The CDR3: CASSEGIGPQHF. The CDR3 DNA sequence: TGTGCCAGCAGCGAGGGGATTGGTCCCCAGCATTTT.